These 5 T cell receptor beta chains originate from one sample sequenced in a study of blood T cells in healthy people across ages. Combining a sample-barcoded 5' primer with a J-beta primer mix, a second PCR ran for 7 to 11 cycles. TCRdb passed the 5' RACE reads through MiXCR, listing each CDR3 protein once. The table shows about 780,000 distinct CDR3 sequences, with more than 35% occurring only once. Material for sequencing was blood. The receptor source for this set is an elderly man in good health.

V gene TRBV19 combines with J gene TRBJ2-1; D call uncertain. The CDR3 is 14 amino acids. Germline V gene data show CDR1 as LNHDA and CDR2 as SQIVND (reference sequence). V was cut by 1 base and J by 9 bases, with 13 bases left in between. CDR3 protein: CASSIAGLNTEQFF. As DNA, the CDR3 is TGTGCCAGTAGTATAGCAGGCCTAAACACTGAGCAGTTCTTC.

Remarks on this clonotype: One base away lies a much larger clone, so this may be a sequencing read error. The CDR3 is CVIRQNTEAFF. In DNA form, the CDR3 reads TGTGTCATCCGACAGAACACTGAAGCTTTCTTT. The chain has TRBV10-3 and TRBJ1-1; no clear D. The CDR3 is 11 residues long. In germline, CDR1 is ENHRY, CDR2 SYGVKD.

As to this clonotype: An end of the junction does not agree with germline; a read error may underlie this. This chain links TRBV5-6 with TRBJ2-3, with D possibly matching TRBD2 (5 bases). This CDR3 contains 14 residues. Germline V gives CDR1 SGHDT, CDR2 YYEEEE. CDR3 loop: CASSLESGTDTPYF. CDR3 nucleotides: TGTGCCAGCAGCTTGGAGAGCGGAACAGATACGCCGTATTTT.

The sample holds a few counts of this clonotype. The chain combines TRBV5-1 with TRBJ2-5; 13 positions match TRBD2. The J segment lost 5 bases and the V segment lost 0 bases, leaving 4 bases of the junction unmatched. Per the germline V gene, CDR1 is SGHRS and CDR2 is YFSETQ. This CDR3 is built from 16 residues. CDR3 bases: TGCGCCAGCAGCTTGGAATGGACTAGCGGGAGTGAGACCCAGTACTTC. Its translation: CASSLEWTSGSETQYF.

V gene TRBV29-1 combines with J gene TRBJ2-6; D is ambiguous. Germline V gene data show CDR1 as SQVTM and CDR2 as ANQGSEA. Trimming took 6 bases from V and 3 from J, leaving 6 bases between them. CDR3 length: 12 amino acids. CDR3 coding DNA: TGCAGCGTAGAGGATGGGGCCAACGTCCTGACTTTC. Translation gives CSVEDGANVLTF.